One sample yielded the 32 T cell receptor beta chains listed below, sequenced in a study of TIL therapy for anti-PD-1-resistant metastatic lung cancer. Time point meaning: pre-treatment sample, taken before nivolumab and TIL therapy. The immunoSEQ assay was v3. Clones were sequenced by immunoSEQ multiplex PCR, and TCRdb holds only the in-frame ones, with some missing. The table shows some 46,000 clones, with about 80% occurring only once. The starting material was blood, obtained at baseline. The origin of the receptors is a man between 65 and 85 years old with non-small cell lung cancer.

The chain is built from TRBV5-6 and TRBJ2-1; 7 positions agree with TRBD2. Germline values: CDR1 SGHDT, CDR2 YYEEEE. The V segment lost 1 base and the J segment 5 bases; nucleotides outside the gene matches: 6. The CDR3 length is 15 residues. In DNA form, the CDR3 reads TGTGCCAGCAGCTTGATGCGGGAGCCCAACAATGAGCAGTTCTTC. This sequence encodes CASSLMREPNNEQFF.

The rearrangement links TRBV5-6 to TRBJ1-1, with 8 bases lining up with TRBD1. This CDR3 has 15 amino acids. Trimming at V came to 3 bases and at J to 3 bases, leaving 7 bases not matched to a gene. CDR1 is SGHDT and CDR2 is YYEEEE in the germline V gene. The CDR3 sequence is CASSSRTGWDTEAFF. The DNA for the CDR3 is TGTGCCAGCAGCTCCCGGACAGGGTGGGACACTGAAGCTTTCTTT.

V gene TRBV5-1 combines with J gene TRBJ2-3, with D possibly being TRBD2 (5 bases). Germline CDR1 SGHRS, CDR2 YFSETQ. V dropped 4 bases and J dropped 3 bases, with 18 bases sitting between them. The CDR3 loop spans 16 amino acids. The CDR3 loop is CASSQVAITGTDTQYF. The CDR3 DNA is TGCGCCAGCAGCCAGGTAGCGATAACGGGAACAGATACGCAGTATTTT.

The chain joins TRBV7-8 to TRBJ2-2; 9 positions agree with TRBD2. V dropped 5 bases and J dropped 6; count of bases not matched to a gene: 13. Per the germline V gene, CDR1 is SGHVS and CDR2 is FQNEAQ. The CDR3 covers 17 residues. The CDR3 nucleotides are TGTGCCAGCAGCCCTTGGGGAAAGGCGGGAGGGCCCGGGGAGCTGTTTTTT. This sequence encodes CASSPWGKAGGPGELFF. The full variable domain, completed using reference TRBV7-8 and TRBJ2-2, is GAGVSQSPRYKVAKRGQDVALRCDPISGHVSLFWYQQALGQGPEFLTYFQNEAQLDKSGLPSDRFFAERPEGSVSTLKIQRTQQEDSAVYLCASSPWGKAGGPGELFFGEGSRLTVL.

The chain combines TRBV4-2 with TRBJ2-6; a possible D gene is TRBD2 (5 bases). CDR3 size: 16 residues. The germline gives CDR1 LGHNA, CDR2 YNFKEQ. The V end was cut by 4 bases, the J end by 0 bases, with 10 bases between. Written as DNA, the CDR3 is TGTGCCAGCAGCCCCTCGACTATCTCTGGGGCCAACGTCCTGACTTTC. Translation gives CASSPSTISGANVLTF.

The V gene is TRBV11-2, the J gene TRBJ2-3; TRBD1 matches at 7 bases. J gave up 2 bases and V 5 bases, and 7 bases lay outside the gene matches. Germline values: CDR1 SGHAT, CDR2 FQNNGV. The CDR3 totals 15 residues. The CDR3 DNA reads as TGTGCCAGCAGCCTCCGGACAGGAATCACAGATACGCAGTATTTT. This encodes CASSLRTGITDTQYF.

The rearrangement joins TRBV11-3 to TRBJ2-3, with 7 bases matching TRBD1. V lost 5 bases to trimming and J lost 2 bases; unmatched junction nucleotides: 7. The germline gives CDR1 SGHNT, CDR2 YENEEA. There are 15 residues in the CDR3. The CDR3, as DNA: TGTGCCAGCAGCCCCCGGGACAGCCCCACAGATACGCAGTATTTT. Protein product: CASSPRDSPTDTQYF.

In its sample, this clone ranks as medium-sized (0.01 to 0.1%). This sequence joins TRBV7-2 and TRBJ1-1; unclear D gene. With 1 base removed from V and 0 bases from J, the gap between germline ends came to 12 bases. The CDR3 extends over 16 amino acids. The germline V gene encodes CDR1 SGHTA and CDR2 FQGNSA. CDR3 region: CASSLVGSGLNTEAFF. CDR3 in DNA: TGTGCCAGCAGCTTAGTTGGTAGTGGACTGAACACTGAAGCTTTCTTT.

CDR3 sequence reads: CASKEQGGGTYEQYF. CDR3 coding DNA: TGTGCCAGCAAAGAACAGGGGGGAGGCACCTACGAGCAGTACTTC. The genes are TRBV5-4 and TRBJ2-7; 8 nucleotides align to TRBD1. Losses at the gene ends were 6 bases for V and 2 bases for J; bases not matched to a gene: 10. CDR1 and CDR2 from the germline V gene are SGHNT and YYREEE (reference sequence). CDR3 length: 15 residues.

This chain links TRBV2 with TRBJ2-4; D might be TRBD1 (5 bases). The CDR3 consists of 12 residues. Trimming pared 6 bases from V and 6 bases from J, leaving 9 bases between. Germline CDR1 is SNHLY and CDR2 is FYNNEI. In DNA form, the CDR3 reads TGTGCCAGCAGCCAGGGTGTAAACATTCAGTACTTC. This codes for CASSQGVNIQYF.

This rearrangement joins TRBV2 to TRBJ2-1; TRBD2 matches 13 bases. The germline V gene encodes CDR1 SNHLY and CDR2 FYNNEI. Germline trimming cut 10 bases from V and 6 bases from J; bases unmatched to any gene: 6. The CDR3 spans 14 residues. The CDR3 bases are TGTGCCACCTTAAGACTAGCGGGAGGCAATGAGCAGTTCTTC. This sequence encodes CATLRLAGGNEQFF.

The gene calls are TRBV4-2 and TRBJ2-5; 12 bases align to TRBD2. V lost 0 bases, J lost 6 bases, and 5 bases stayed unmatched. CDR1 and CDR2 from the germline V gene are LGHNA and YNFKEQ. This CDR3 contains 16 residues. The CDR3 DNA is TGTGCCAGCAGCCAAGATCTAGCGGGAGGGGTGAAGACCCAGTACTTC. This gives the protein CASSQDLAGGVKTQYF.

The chain carries TRBV28 and TRBJ2-3; 8 positions agree with TRBD2. The V gene's germline CDR1 is MDHEN and CDR2 SYDVKM. The CDR3 consists of 14 residues. V shed 7 bases and J 2 bases; nucleotides not matched to a gene: 5. This CDR3 reads CASMETSVTDTQYF. DNA for the CDR3: TGTGCCAGCATGGAGACTAGCGTCACAGATACGCAGTATTTT.

The rearrangement joins TRBV27 to TRBJ2-1; the match to TRBD2 covers 12 bases. V dropped 3 bases and J dropped 9; count of bases not matched to a gene: 6. This CDR3 is built from 15 residues. Per the germline V gene, CDR1 is MNHEY and CDR2 is SMNVEV (reference sequence). Here the CDR3 reads CASSLTSGSFSEQFF. CDR3 nucleotides: TGTGCCAGCAGTTTGACTAGCGGGAGCTTTAGTGAGCAGTTCTTC.

The chain carries TRBV21-1 and TRBJ1-2; TRBD1 is taken as the D call from the table, unchecked against the DNA. TRBV21-1 is recorded as a pseudogene. The CDR3 consists of 18 residues. CDR3 in DNA: TGTGCCAGCAGCAAAGAGTCCTCCGGGACAGGGAGCCTTGGTGGCTACACCTTC. Translation gives CASSKESSGTGSLGGYTF.

The sample holds a few counts of this clone. The chain recombines TRBV19 with TRBJ2-1, with TRBD2 as a possible D gene (5 bases). V was pared by 8 bases and J by 0 bases, with 11 bases between. The CDR3 has 14 amino acids. The germline gives CDR1 LNHDA, CDR2 SQIVND (reference sequence). CDR3 nucleotides: TGTGCCAGTGGGAAAGCGGCCTCCTACAATGAGCAGTTCTTC. Protein: CASGKAASYNEQFF.

A single count supports this clone. The chain combines TRBV30 with TRBJ2-1; no definite D call. Trimming removed 2 bases at V and 3 bases at J, with 2 bases between. CDR3 size: 11 residues. Germline CDR1 is GTSNPN and CDR2 is SVGIG (reference sequence). This CDR3 is CAWSIYNEQFF. The CDR3 DNA reads as TGTGCCTGGAGTATCTACAATGAGCAGTTCTTC.

This clone was seen more than once but under ten times. This chain uses TRBV7-8 with TRBJ1-5; tentative D call: TRBD1 (5 bases). Germline CDR1 SGHVS, CDR2 FQNEAQ. This CDR3 is 17 amino acids long. V dropped 1 base and J dropped 2 bases, with 15 bases sitting between them. The CDR3: CASSLGGDRGGNQPQHF. In nucleotides, the CDR3 is TGTGCCAGCAGCTTAGGCGGGGACCGCGGGGGCAATCAGCCCCAGCATTTT.

The rearrangement links TRBV11-2 to TRBJ2-6; D is unresolved. Germline lookup yields CDR1 SGHAT and CDR2 FQNNGV. The CDR3 covers 13 residues. V gave up 1 base and J gave up 2 bases, with 0 bases separating them. This chain's CDR3 is CASSLAGANVLTF. Written as DNA, the CDR3 is TGTGCCAGCAGCTTAGCTGGGGCCAACGTCCTGACTTTC. The variable domain in full, completed from reference TRBV11-2 and TRBJ2-6, reads EAGVAQSPRYKIIEKRQSVAFWCNPISGHATLYWYQQILGQGPKLLIQFQNNGVVDDSQLPKDRFSAERLKGVDSTLKIQPAKLEDSAVYLCASSLAGANVLTFGAGSRLTVL.

The chain has TRBV6-1 and TRBJ2-5; TRBD1 might be the D (5 bases). The CDR3 covers 15 residues. V was pared by 2 bases and J by 5 bases, with 15 bases between. Looked up from germline, CDR1 is MNHNS and CDR2 is SASEGT. The CDR3 nucleotides read TGTGCCAGCAGTGAATACGGTCAGGGCCGGGAGACCCAGTACTTC. Translated: CASSEYGQGRETQYF.

This sequence joins TRBV12-2 and TRBJ2-5; the listed D gene, TRBD2, was not tested against the DNA. TRBV12-2 is labeled a pseudogene. The CDR3 length is 16 residues. The CDR3 DNA sequence: TGTGCAAGTCGCTTCCCCGAGCTAGCGGGAAGAGAGACCCAGTACTTC. It yields the protein CASRFPELAGRETQYF.

This chain joins TRBV19 and TRBJ2-2; TRBD2 agrees at 7 bases. The germline CDR1 and CDR2 sequences are LNHDA and SQIVND (reference sequence). CDR3 length equals 16 residues. J was trimmed by 5 bases and V by 1 base; bases with no gene match: 7. The CDR3 DNA sequence: TGTGCCAGTAGTATAGGAGGCGGGAGTCAAACCGGGGAGCTGTTTTTT. This sequence encodes CASSIGGGSQTGELFF. The full variable domain, in which reference TRBV19 and TRBJ2-2 provide the parts outside the CDR3, is DGGITQSPKYLFRKEGQNVTLSCEQNLNHDAMYWYRQDPGQGLRLIYYSQIVNDFQKGDIAEGYSVSREKKESFPLTVTSAQKNPTAFYLCASSIGGGSQTGELFFGEGSRLTVL.

The V and J genes are TRBV7-8 and TRBJ2-1, with unresolved D. V lost 1 base to trimming and J lost 2 bases, with 12 bases between them. CDR3 length: 16 residues. Germline CDR1 and CDR2: SGHVS and FQNEAQ. This chain's CDR3 is CASSLGDGRPYNEQFF. CDR3 nucleotide sequence: TGTGCCAGCAGCTTAGGGGATGGCAGGCCCTACAATGAGCAGTTCTTC. The entire variable domain, with the rest obtained from reference TRBV7-8 and TRBJ2-1, is as follows: GAGVSQSPRYKVAKRGQDVALRCDPISGHVSLFWYQQALGQGPEFLTYFQNEAQLDKSGLPSDRFFAERPEGSVSTLKIQRTQQEDSAVYLCASSLGDGRPYNEQFFGPGTRLTVL.

The CDR3 DNA follows: TGTGCCACCGGCGGGAGTCTCTACAATGAGCAGTTCTTC. Translated, it gives CATGGSLYNEQFF. V is TRBV6-6 and J is TRBJ2-1, with 7 bases identical to TRBD2. The germline gives CDR1 MNHNY, CDR2 SVGAGI (reference sequence). The length of the CDR3 is 13 residues. The J segment lost 3 bases and the V segment lost 10 bases, leaving 6 bases of the junction unmatched.

This clone has only one observation. V and J are TRBV7-8 and TRBJ2-7, with 8 bases identical to TRBD1. CDR3 size: 15 residues. Per germline, CDR1 SGHVS and CDR2 FQNEAQ. V lost 2 bases and J lost 2; bases outside the gene matches: 5. CDR3 region: CASSLTTGDPYEQYF. In DNA form, the CDR3 reads TGTGCCAGCAGCTTAACGACAGGGGACCCCTACGAGCAGTACTTC.

V gene TRBV11-3 combines with J gene TRBJ2-2; TRBD2 aligns across 7 bases. The CDR3 is 17 residues long. V was pared by 2 bases and J by 5 bases, with 11 bases of the junction left unmatched. Germline V gives CDR1 SGHNT, CDR2 YENEEA. CDR3 sequence reads: CASSLRLPGGSTGELFF. CDR3 in DNA: TGTGCCAGCAGCTTACGGTTACCGGGAGGAAGTACCGGGGAGCTGTTTTTT. Supplemented by reference TRBV11-3 and TRBJ2-2, the full variable domain reads EAGVVQSPRYKIIEKKQPVAFWCNPISGHNTLYWYLQNLGQGPELLIRYENEEAVDDSQLPKDRFSAERLKGVDSTLKIQPAELGDSAVYLCASSLRLPGGSTGELFFGEGSRLTVL.

This sequence joins TRBV10-2 and TRBJ2-5; possible D gene TRBD1, 5 bases. Germline assignment: CDR1 WSHSY and CDR2 SAAADI. Trimming left V 0 bases short and J 5 bases short, with 10 bases between. The CDR3 is made up of 14 amino acids. The CDR3 nucleotides are TGCGCCAGCAGTGAGTCTCCAGGGTGGGAGACCCAGTACTTC. Its protein is CASSESPGWETQYF.

V is TRBV2 and J is TRBJ2-3; 8 bases align to TRBD1. The CDR3 runs 15 residues. Germline-derived CDR1 and CDR2 are SNHLY and FYNNEI. The V segment lost 6 bases and the J segment 4 bases; nucleotides outside the gene matches: 9. This chain's CDR3 is CASSVDRGRADTQYF. The CDR3, as DNA: TGTGCCAGCAGCGTTGACAGGGGTCGGGCAGATACGCAGTATTTT.

Regarding this clone: Germline and junction disagree at one end, which may indicate a read error. The chain couples TRBV7-2 to TRBJ2-5, with 9 nucleotides matching TRBD2. Germline-derived CDR1 and CDR2 are SGHTA and FQGNSA. CDR3 length: 13 residues. In DNA form, the CDR3 reads TGTGCCAGCAGCCTAGCGGGAAGAGAGACCCAGTACTTC. This encodes CASSLAGRETQYF.

The V call is TRBV29-1, the J call TRBJ1-1; tentative D call: TRBD1 (6 bases). The germline CDR1 and CDR2 sequences are SQVTM and ANQGSEA. V gave up 5 bases and J gave up 5 bases, with 9 bases separating them. This CDR3 spans 11 amino acids. CDR3 in amino acids: CSVQQGTEAFF. CDR3 DNA sequence: TGCAGCGTTCAACAGGGAACTGAAGCTTTCTTT.

In the case of this clone: A junction boundary mismatches the germline segment, possibly from a read error. The rearrangement links TRBV7-2 to TRBJ1-2; D is ambiguous. The length of the CDR3 is 14 residues. Per the germline V gene, CDR1 is SGHTA and CDR2 is FQGNSA. The CDR3 is CASSLARFGYGYTF. In DNA form, the CDR3 reads TGTGCCAGCAGCCTAGCTAGGTTCGGCTATGGCTACACCTTC.

The CDR3 region is CAISDPTTSGNIQYF. CDR3 sequence (DNA): TGTGCCATCAGTGACCCTACTACTAGCGGAAACATTCAGTACTTC. This sequence joins TRBV10-3 and TRBJ2-4; 8 bases are shared with TRBD2. Germline lookup yields CDR1 ENHRY and CDR2 SYGVKD. Losses at the gene ends were 3 bases for V and 6 bases for J; bases not matched to a gene: 7. This CDR3 comprises 15 residues.